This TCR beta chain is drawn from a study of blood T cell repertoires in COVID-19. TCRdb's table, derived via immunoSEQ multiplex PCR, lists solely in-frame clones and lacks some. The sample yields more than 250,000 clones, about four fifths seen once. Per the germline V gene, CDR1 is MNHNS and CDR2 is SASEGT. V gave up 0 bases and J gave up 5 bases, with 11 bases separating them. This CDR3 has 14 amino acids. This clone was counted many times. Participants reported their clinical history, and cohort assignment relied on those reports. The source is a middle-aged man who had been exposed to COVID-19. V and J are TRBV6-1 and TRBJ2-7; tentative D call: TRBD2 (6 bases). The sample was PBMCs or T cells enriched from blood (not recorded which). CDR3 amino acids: CASSEAGSRNEQYF. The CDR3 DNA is TGTGCCAGCAGTGAAGCCGGGAGTCGAAACGAGCAGTACTTC.